This T cell receptor (beta chain) came from a study of blood T cells in healthy people across ages (dated by TCRdb to 2014 to 2015). About the investigation overall: In model experiments, roughly one uniquely barcoded TCR beta cDNA molecule per two T cells was captured by template switching. To avoid experimental bias, donors of different ages were spread randomly across the sequencing lanes. Four age groups were formed from the donors: young (average roughly 15 years), middle-aged (around 40), aged (roughly 58) and long-lived (about 80). The study analyzed two additional independent replicas of 1 million unique cDNA reads from the same blood draw for two donors, one aged 18 to 30 and one aged 80 or older. Using deep sequencing normalized with unique cDNA molecular identifiers, the study measured how TCR beta repertoire diversity changes with age. Paper-wide results and their limitations: Observed TCR beta diversity per million T cells fell roughly linearly with age, and a significant reduction was already apparent by age approximately 41. There was a strong correlation between observed TCR beta diversity and the percentage of naive T cells measured by flow cytometry. Estimates of total diversity based on one million sequenced T cells were regarded as lower bounds and as underestimates. Compared with the aged group, the long-lived group had more naive CD4+ T cells, fewer expanded clones and increased TCR diversity, a pattern suggesting age selection. Donor CMV infection status was unknown, potentially confounding age-related changes in expanded clonotypes. Since profiling was done on bulk unsorted PBMCs, naive and antigen-experienced compartments could not be conclusively compared.

Reading from cysteine to phenylalanine, the CDR3 counts 15 amino acids. Only the CDR3 DNA stays, 45 bases, in frame from base 1. The germline V gene specifies SGHTA as CDR1 and FQGNSA as CDR2. V and J lose 3 bases and 0 bases, and a span of 10 bases separates them. The method behind the library was 5' RACE. For sequencing, an Illumina HiSeq 2500 was employed. A second PCR of about 6 to 11 cycles was run with a J-beta primer mix and a sample-barcoded 5' primer. A template-switch 5' adaptor carrying 12 random nucleotides introduced a unique molecular identifier onto each TCR beta cDNA molecule. At least 2.5 million CDR3-containing paired-end reads were obtained from each sample. All of the RNA was converted into first-strand cDNA using the Mint cDNA synthesis kit, with a TRBC-specific oligonucleotide serving as the primer. After uracil-DNA glycosylase treatment, a first 18-cycle PCR used universal primers M1SS and BC2_uni_R on all cDNA. Regarding the original processing steps: For normalization, 1 million high-quality reads were randomly selected from each sample, with every read carrying a distinct molecular identifier. Instead of being binned into consensus sequences, reads with shared molecular identifiers were discarded. CDR3 identification, clonotype clustering and error correction used MiTCR with a Q25 quality threshold and the strictest error-elimination algorithm. A nonparametric unseen species model using Euler transformation provided a lower-bound estimate of total TCR beta diversity. Clones were called with MiXCR by TCRdb after fastp trimmed the public reads at Q25, and only in-frame beta chains were retained. Duplicate CDR3 protein sequences are folded into a single record with the most common DNA and genes. For this entry, the V and J calls and clone size follow TCRdb and not the study's own pipeline. The table for this sample lists approximately 800,000 distinct CDR3 sequences; approximately 35% of them were counted only once. Under 15% of the sample is in the top ten clones.

The donors were around 39 Caucasian individuals from Russia, aged 6 to 90 years, who were systemically healthy. Each donor gave around 9.5 milliliters of peripheral blood, collected into EDTA-treated Vacutainer tubes. PBMCs were isolated by Ficoll-Paque density-gradient centrifugation, with at least 7 million obtained per sample. Total RNA was extracted from PBMCs with Trizol reagent, with at least 6 micrograms obtained per sample. For every donor, an aliquot of PBMCs went through flow cytometry to measure the percentages of naive CD45RAhigh/CD27high T cells. This clonotype was detected a few times. Its specific antigen is unknown. No much larger clonotype is one base removed from it; base qualities were not supplied.

The chain employs TRBV7-2 and TRBJ2-3; no D gene is confidently identified. This sequence was found in a man younger than 30 in good health. Sequencing was carried out using blood. The CDR3 amino acid sequence is: CASSFVTESTDTQYF. DNA sequence: TGTGCCAGCAGCTTTGTCACAGAGAGCACAGATACGCAGTATTTT. This CDR3, with the reference TRBV7-2 and TRBJ2-3 proteins standing in past its ends, gives the full variable domain GAGVSQSPSNKVTEKGKDVELRCDPISGHTALYWYRQSLGQGLEFLIYFQGNSAPDKSGLPSDRFSAERTGGSVSTLTIQRTQQEDSAVYLCASSFVTESTDTQYFGPGTRLTVL.